The 6 T cell receptor beta chains presented below share a single source sample, sequenced in a study of CD8+ T cells in alopecia areata. Treatment noted: oral pan-JAK inhibitor, 5-10 mg twice daily. Extracted RNA was reverse transcribed into cDNA, the sequencing template. Assay used: immunoSEQ multiplex PCR; TCRdb lists only in-frame clones, some missing. There are roughly 210,000 clones in the sample; roughly 44% occur only once, and 2.6% lies in the top ten. The source material was CD4+ T cells sorted from blood, sampled at approximately week 37, from a patient treated with tofacitinib. Source of these receptors: a human donor with alopecia areata.

This clone was detected a few times. The rearrangement joins TRBV2 to TRBJ1-5; 7 bases line up with TRBD1. With 6 bases clipped from V and 0 bases from J, the junction kept 5 bases outside the gene matches. Germline loops: CDR1 SNHLY, CDR2 FYNNEI. The CDR3 is made up of 15 amino acids. As DNA, the CDR3 is TGTGCCAGCAGCCCGACAGGGCGTAGCAATCAGCCCCAGCATTTT. Encoded protein: CASSPTGRSNQPQHF.

The chain joins TRBV4-1 to TRBJ1-5; D call uncertain. The germline V gene encodes CDR1 MGHRA and CDR2 YSYEKL. This CDR3 is 16 amino acids long. V was trimmed by 1 base and J by 4 bases, leaving 14 bases between them. CDR3 amino acids: CASSQAGSFTNQPQHF. CDR3 bases: TGCGCCAGCAGCCAAGCCGGATCGTTTACAAATCAGCCCCAGCATTTT.

The chain uses TRBV29-1 and TRBJ2-7; TRBD2 aligns across 15 bases. After removal of 3 bases from V and 6 bases from J, the junction contained 3 bases not matched to a gene. Germline V lookup: CDR1 SQVTM, CDR2 ANQGSEA. The CDR3 has 14 residues. The CDR3: CSVDSGLAGGEQYF. CDR3 coding DNA: TGCAGCGTTGACTCGGGACTAGCGGGAGGCGAGCAGTACTTC.

Comments on this clone: The sample has other DNA sequences that encode this CDR3 too. V gene TRBV7-2 combines with J gene TRBJ2-5; tentatively, D is TRBD1 (5 bases). V lost 3 bases and J 4 bases, leaving 6 bases between the germline ends. Germline V gene lookup returns CDR1 SGHTA and CDR2 FQGNSA. The CDR3 contains 12 residues. CDR3 nucleotides: TGTGCCAGCAGCTTTAGGGGAGAGACCCAGTACTTC. Amino acid sequence: CASSFRGETQYF.

This clone was found a few times. The rearrangement uses TRBV14 and TRBJ1-5, with D perhaps TRBD1 (6 bases). V was cut by 1 base and J by 6 bases, with 13 bases left in between. Germline V gives CDR1 SGHDN, CDR2 FVKESK. The CDR3 runs to 15 residues. The CDR3 DNA reads TGTGCCAGCAGCCAAGGGACGGACAGCTTTCAGCCCCAGCATTTT. It translates to CASSQGTDSFQPQHF.

The genes are TRBV2 and TRBJ2-1, with 8 bases lining up with TRBD2. CDR3 length: 15 residues. The J segment lost 6 bases and the V segment lost 5 bases, leaving 9 bases of the junction unmatched. In germline, CDR1 is SNHLY, CDR2 FYNNEI. The CDR3 DNA is TGTGCCAGCAGTAATAAGCGGGAGTATCGCAATGAGCAGTTCTTC. Translation gives CASSNKREYRNEQFF.